These T cell receptor beta chains were read from a single sample in a study of CD8 T cells in Susac syndrome. TCRdb used MiXCR to reprocess the immunoSEQ multiplex PCR reads, holding one entry per CDR3 protein. The sample shows around 190,000 distinct CDR3 sequences, under 95% of them seen only once. The sample was CD4+ T cells from PBMCs. The receptors stem from a human donor in good health. CDR3s include the opening cysteine and the closing phenylalanine or tryptophan. D genes are given only for firm matches. Some rows mark clone size as missing; the rest say once, few, many or name a class of expanded clone.

cdr3_length	d_call	clone_size	v_call	j_call	cdr3_aa	cdr3_nt
15	NA	NA	TRBV28	TRBJ1-1	CASSGSLGGNTEAFF	TGTGCCAGCAGTGGCTCACTCGGGGGAAACACTGAAGCTTTCTTT
18	NA	NA	TRBV27	TRBJ1-1	CASSLVKIRARGATEAFF	TGTGCCAGCAGTTTAGTTAAAATCAGGGCCCGAGGGGCCACTGAAGCTTTCTTT
14	NA	NA	TRBV29-1	TRBJ1-1	CSVEEGVVFTEAFF	TGCAGCGTTGAGGAGGGGGTCGTATTCACTGAAGCTTTCTTT
14	NA	NA	TRBV27	TRBJ1-3	CASRSDSGVGTIYF	TGTGCCAGCAGGTCGGACAGCGGCGTTGGCACCATATATTTT
15	NA	NA	TRBV14	TRBJ1-2	CASSQDPRDSYGYTF	TGTGCCAGCAGCCAAGATCCCCGGGACTCCTATGGCTACACCTTC
14	NA	NA	TRBV7-2	TRBJ2-3	CASSPFTSTDTQYF	TGTGCCAGCAGCCCCTTTACTAGCACAGATACGCAGTATTTT
14	NA	NA	TRBV28	TRBJ2-7	CASSLDPGGDEQYF	TGTGCCAGCAGTCTCGACCCAGGCGGCGACGAGCAGTACTTC
15	NA	NA	TRBV6-2/TRBV6-3	TRBJ2-7	CASSYGAGTTYEQYF	TGTGCCAGCAGTTACGGAGCAGGCACCACCTACGAGCAGTACTTC
12	TRBD2	NA	TRBV5-6	TRBJ2-5	CASSWGGETQYF	TGTGCCAGCAGCTGGGGGGGAGAGACCCAGTACTTC
13	NA	NA	TRBV3-1	TRBJ1-6	CASSQVQGSPLHF	TGTGCCAGCAGCCAAGTACAGGGTTCACCCCTCCACTTT
13	TRBD2	once	TRBV20-1	TRBJ2-7	CSAPGLAELEQYF	TGCAGTGCTCCCGGACTAGCGGAACTCGAGCAGTACTTC
13	NA	NA	TRBV6-1	TRBJ1-2	CASSQFQGYGYTF	TGTGCCAGCAGTCAGTTCCAAGGATATGGCTACACCTTC
17	TRBD2	NA	TRBV6-2/TRBV6-3	TRBJ2-3	CASDSLPAGGPTDTQYF	TGTGCCAGTGATTCTTTACCAGCGGGGGGCCCCACAGATACGCAGTATTTT
13	NA	NA	TRBV5-6	TRBJ1-2	CASSLGGYDGYTF	TGTGCCAGCAGCTTGGGGGGGTATGATGGCTACACCTTC
15	NA	NA	TRBV20-1	TRBJ2-5	CSAVPGGGSWETQYF	TGCAGTGCCGTCCCTGGAGGAGGGAGCTGGGAGACCCAGTACTTC
13	NA	NA	TRBV30	TRBJ1-6	CAWNAGQNSPLHF	TGTGCCTGGAATGCGGGTCAAAATTCACCCCTCCACTTT
14	NA	NA	TRBV10-3	TRBJ2-3	CASTGRGPRDTQYF	TGTGCCTCAACGGGGCGGGGTCCGAGGGATACGCAGTATTTT
16	NA	NA	TRBV7-8	TRBJ2-1	CASSLAHGGGGNEQFF	TGTGCCAGCAGCTTAGCCCACGGGGGCGGAGGTAATGAGCAGTTCTTC
15	NA	NA	TRBV12-3/TRBV12-4	TRBJ1-5	CASSLVQGTGQPQHF	TGTGCCAGCAGTTTAGTTCAGGGGACGGGCCAGCCCCAGCATTTT
14	TRBD1	NA	TRBV7-9	TRBJ2-2	CASSPTGWAGELFF	TGTGCCAGCAGCCCGACAGGGTGGGCCGGGGAGCTGTTTTTT
9	NA	NA	TRBV6-2/TRBV6-3	TRBJ1-2	CASGNGYTF	TGTGCCAGTGGTAATGGCTACACCTTC
15	NA	NA	TRBV20-1	TRBJ2-1	CSASSLAGPYNEQFF	TGCAGTGCTAGCTCGTTGGCAGGCCCCTACAATGAGCAGTTCTTC
13	NA	NA	TRBV10-3	TRBJ1-5	CAINPGPNQPQHF	TGTGCCATCAACCCTGGACCCAATCAGCCCCAGCATTTT
12	NA	once	TRBV7-2	TRBJ1-6	CASNSLGGPLHF	TGTGCCAGCAACTCCCTTGGGGGACCCCTCCACTTT
15	TRBD1	NA	TRBV12-3/TRBV12-4	TRBJ1-1	CASRATGASNTEAFF	TGTGCCAGCAGAGCTACAGGGGCTTCGAACACTGAAGCTTTCTTT
16	NA	few	TRBV7-2	TRBJ2-7	CASSSIPGIASYEQYF	TGTGCCAGCAGCTCCATCCCCGGGATTGCGTCCTACGAGCAGTACTTC
14	TRBD1	NA	TRBV6-1	TRBJ2-1	CASSGQGLYNEQFF	TGTGCCAGCAGTGGACAGGGGTTGTACAATGAGCAGTTCTTC
12	TRBD2	NA	TRBV20-1	TRBJ2-5	CRASGGGETQYF	TGCAGGGCTAGCGGGGGTGGCGAGACCCAGTACTTC
11	NA	once	TRBV7-9	TRBJ1-1	CASSPSIRAFF	TGTGCCAGCAGCCCCTCAATCCGGGCTTTCTTT
10	NA	NA	TRBV28	TRBJ2-1	CASSTDEQFF	TGTGCCAGCAGTACAGATGAGCAGTTCTTC
14	TRBD2	NA	TRBV6-5	TRBJ2-7	CASRRTSGDYEQYF	TGTGCCAGCAGGAGGACTAGCGGGGATTACGAGCAGTACTTC
14	NA	NA	TRBV5-1	TRBJ1-5	CASSLSEPDQPQHF	TGCGCCAGCAGCTTGTCAGAGCCCGATCAGCCCCAGCATTTT
17	NA	NA	TRBV7-2	TRBJ2-1	CASSPGGVRRLYNEQFF	TGTGCCAGCAGCCCAGGGGGGGTCCGGCGCCTCTACAATGAGCAGTTCTTC
14	NA	NA	TRBV20-1	TRBJ2-5	CSASKRALRETQYF	TGCAGTGCTTCGAAGCGGGCCCTGCGGGAGACCCAGTACTTC
14	TRBD2	once	TRBV15	TRBJ2-3	CATSRLAGSDTQYF	TGTGCCACCAGCAGACTAGCGGGTTCAGATACGCAGTATTTT
14	NA	NA	TRBV3-1	TRBJ1-1	CASRRTGGGTEAFF	TGTGCCAGCAGGCGGACGGGCGGAGGCACTGAAGCTTTCTTT
15	TRBD1	NA	TRBV6-5	TRBJ2-1	CASINHRGLSNEQFF	TGTGCCAGCATTAACCACAGGGGGCTGAGTAATGAGCAGTTCTTC
13	NA	NA	TRBV10-3	TRBJ2-6	CAINHSGANVLTF	TGTGCCATCAACCACTCTGGGGCCAACGTCCTGACTTTC
16	TRBD1	NA	TRBV15	TRBJ1-5	CATSDYRGGSNQPQHF	TGTGCCACCAGCGATTACAGGGGCGGCTCAAATCAGCCCCAGCATTTT
15	NA	NA	TRBV5-1	TRBJ2-2	CASSLAQGITGELFF	TGCGCCAGCAGCTTAGCCCAGGGGATCACCGGGGAGCTGTTTTTT
16	NA	NA	TRBV5-1	TRBJ2-2	CASSPKTGQDTGELFF	TGCGCCAGCAGCCCCAAAACAGGGCAGGACACCGGGGAGCTGTTTTTT
15	NA	NA	TRBV9	TRBJ1-6	CASSVADTYNSPLHF	TGTGCCAGCAGCGTGGCAGATACCTATAATTCACCCCTCCACTTT
14	TRBD1	NA	TRBV27	TRBJ1-1	CASSWGQGNTEAFF	TGTGCCAGCAGTTGGGGACAGGGAAACACTGAAGCTTTCTTT
12	NA	once	TRBV20-1	TRBJ1-5	CSGRDSNQPQHF	TGCAGTGGCCGGGACAGCAATCAGCCCCAGCATTTT
13	TRBD1	NA	TRBV28	TRBJ2-3	CASGGQPTDTQYF	TGTGCCAGCGGGGGACAGCCTACAGATACGCAGTATTTT